A single sample is the source of the 30 T cell receptor beta chains below, sequenced in a study of cytomegalovirus exposure and HLA in healthy donors. This PCR relied on a set of 60 Vbeta primers and 13 Jbeta primers. Assay used: immunoSEQ multiplex PCR; TCRdb lists only in-frame clones, some missing. In the table there are over 85,000 clones, roughly 80% of which are singletons. Sequenced: PBMCs. These TCRs come from a man aged 40-50 years in good health and CMV-seronegative.

The sample holds a few counts of this clone. This chain connects TRBV5-6 to TRBJ2-6, with a possible D match to TRBD1 (5 bases). The V gene's germline CDR1 is SGHDT and CDR2 YYEEEE. CDR3 size: 16 residues. V was clipped by 0 bases and J by 2 bases, with 9 bases between them. In nucleotides, the CDR3 is TGTGCCAGCAGCTTGGTTCTGGGGCCTGGGGCCAACGTCCTGACTTTC. Its protein product is CASSLVLGPGANVLTF.

As to this clone: This specimen includes other DNA sequences encoding the same CDR3. The chain carries TRBV18 and TRBJ1-1, with D possibly TRBD1 on 6 matching bases. This CDR3 is built from 14 residues. Per germline, CDR1 KGHSH and CDR2 LQKENI. The V end was cut by 3 bases, the J end by 1 base, with 9 bases between. This chain's CDR3 is CASSPRQENTEAFF. CDR3 bases: TGTGCCAGCTCACCCCGACAGGAGAACACTGAAGCTTTCTTT.

This chain links TRBV5-1 with TRBJ2-5; D is perhaps TRBD2 (7 bases). The CDR3 contains 14 residues. Germline V CDR1 and CDR2: SGHRS, YFSETQ. V lost 0 bases and J 6 bases, leaving 12 bases between the germline ends. DNA of the CDR3: TGCGCCAGCAGCTTGGGCACGGGGGGCCAGACCCAGTACTTC. It specifies CASSLGTGGQTQYF.

The rearrangement links TRBV7-6 to TRBJ1-6; tentatively, D is TRBD1 (5 bases). The germline V gene encodes CDR1 SGHVS and CDR2 FNYEAQ. The CDR3 has 14 residues. Trimming took off 5 bases at V and 10 bases at J, with 15 bases between the two ends. The chain's CDR3 is CASSPTPSGSPLHF. CDR3 coding DNA: TGTGCCAGCAGCCCAACCCCCTCAGGGTCACCCCTCCACTTT.

This chain connects TRBV5-1 to TRBJ2-2, with 9 bases fitting TRBD2. This CDR3 contains 16 residues. V lost 0 bases to trimming and J lost 3 bases; unmatched junction nucleotides: 3. Germline assignment: CDR1 SGHRS and CDR2 YFSETQ. CDR3 DNA: TGCGCCAGCAGCTTGGGACTAGCGGTGTACACCGGGGAGCTGTTTTTT. It specifies CASSLGLAVYTGELFF.

The chain is built from TRBV6-1 and TRBJ1-5; TRBD1 matches 9 bases. The CDR3 sequence is 16 residues long. Trimming at V came to 3 bases and at J to 3 bases, leaving 6 bases not matched to a gene. The germline gives CDR1 MNHNS, CDR2 SASEGT. The CDR3 sequence: CASSERTGVFNQPQHF. The CDR3 nucleotides are TGTGCCAGCAGTGAGAGGACAGGGGTATTCAATCAGCCCCAGCATTTT.

The V and J genes are TRBV5-6 and TRBJ2-2; 9 bases fit TRBD1. There are 16 residues in the CDR3. Germline CDR1 reads SGHDT; CDR2 reads YYEEEE. V lost 4 bases to trimming and J lost 4 bases; unmatched junction nucleotides: 8. The CDR3 nucleotides read TGTGCCAGCAGCCCCACAGACAGGGGGGGCACCGGGGAGCTGTTTTTT. Its translation: CASSPTDRGGTGELFF.

This chain uses TRBV28 with TRBJ2-7; a weak D match, TRBD1 (5 bases). The CDR3 has 13 residues. The germline CDR1 and CDR2 sequences are MDHEN and SYDVKM. The V gene lost 4 bases and the J gene lost 0 bases, with 7 bases spanning the gap. Here the CDR3 DNA reads TGTGCCAGCAGTTCGCAGGGCTCCTACGAGCAGTACTTC. Translating it yields CASSSQGSYEQYF. The variable domain in full, with the rest retrieved from reference TRBV28 and TRBJ2-7, is DVKVTQSSRYLVKRTGEKVFLECVQDMDHENMFWYRQDPGLGLRLIYFSYDVKMKEKGDIPEGYSVSREKKERFSLILESASTNQTSMYLCASSSQGSYEQYFGPGTRLTVT.

J is TRBJ2-5 and V is TRBV18, with D hard to call. The germline gives CDR1 KGHSH, CDR2 LQKENI. Trimming stripped 4 bases from V and 2 bases from J, with 8 bases between. The CDR3 covers 13 residues. The CDR3 protein is CASSRATQETQYF. The CDR3 region has the DNA TGTGCCAGCTCACGGGCAACGCAAGAGACCCAGTACTTC.

CDR3 loop: CASRPSLDPGEKLFF. The CDR3 nucleotides are TGTGCCAGCAGGCCCAGCCTCGACCCAGGAGAAAAACTGTTTTTT. The chain has TRBV7-9 and TRBJ1-4; no definite D call. Germline V gene sequence: CDR1 SEHNR, CDR2 FQNEAQ (reference sequence). The CDR3 covers 15 residues. With 6 bases removed from V and 8 bases from J, the gap between germline ends came to 19 bases.

The chain recombines TRBV10-3 with TRBJ2-1; 9 bases map to TRBD2. The CDR3 extends over 19 amino acids. The germline gives CDR1 ENHRY, CDR2 SYGVKD. With 4 bases clipped from V and 4 bases from J, the junction kept 17 bases outside the gene matches. The CDR3 is CAISVGAGGFWAIYNEQFF. The CDR3 DNA reads as TGTGCCATCAGTGTTGGAGCGGGAGGCTTCTGGGCTATATACAATGAGCAGTTCTTC.

V gene TRBV6-1 combines with J gene TRBJ1-1; 11 positions agree with TRBD1. The CDR3 length is 16 residues. The germline V gene has CDR1 MNHNS and CDR2 SASEGT. The J segment lost 0 bases and the V segment lost 3 bases, leaving 3 bases of the junction unmatched. CDR3 bases: TGTGCCAGCAGTGACGGGGACAGGGGGATGAACACTGAAGCTTTCTTT. It is translated as CASSDGDRGMNTEAFF.

V usage is TRBV11-2 and J usage is TRBJ1-2; 10 bases match TRBD1. The CDR3 is 16 residues long. V was clipped by 7 bases and J by 6 bases; unmatched bases: 14. Per germline, CDR1 SGHAT and CDR2 FQNNGV. The CDR3, as DNA: TGTGCCAGCACCATCGACACTCGGACAGGGGGTCATGGCTACACCTTC. Protein product: CASTIDTRTGGHGYTF.

Concerning this clone: At one end, the junction sequence differs from germline, possibly due to a read error. The same CDR3 is also encoded by other DNA sequences in this sample. This chain links TRBV30 with TRBJ1-3; D remains ambiguous. Germline V gene data show CDR1 as GTSNPN and CDR2 as SVGIG (reference sequence). The CDR3 runs to 15 residues. The CDR3 coding sequence is TGTGCCTGGAAATTCGGGAGTAGCTCTGGAAACACCATATACTTT. It encodes CAWKFGSSSGNTIYF. Full variable domain (rest looked up from reference TRBV30 and TRBJ1-3): SQTIHQWPATLVQPVGSPLSLECTVEGTSNPNLYWYRQAAGRGLQLLFYSVGIGQISSEVPQNLSASRPQDRQFILSSKKLLLSDSGFYLCAWKFGSSSGNTIYFGEGSWLTVV.

The gene calls are TRBV30 and TRBJ2-3, with 7 bases aligning to TRBD1. V gave up 3 bases and J gave up 0 bases; unmatched junction bases: 9. The CDR3 loop spans 16 amino acids. The V gene's germline CDR1 is GTSNPN and CDR2 SVGIG (reference sequence). The CDR3 DNA follows: TGTGCCTGGAGCGCAGGGGACAGTATTAGCACAGATACGCAGTATTTT. Translated: CAWSAGDSISTDTQYF.

This CDR3 is CASSHFSYRGSSYNEQFF. The DNA of the CDR3 is TGTGCCAGCAGTCACTTTAGTTATCGCGGGAGCTCCTACAATGAGCAGTTCTTC. This chain uses TRBV28 with TRBJ2-1; 7 bases agree with TRBD2. Germline values: CDR1 MDHEN, CDR2 SYDVKM. J was trimmed by 0 bases and V by 5 bases; bases with no gene match: 13. This CDR3 comprises 18 residues.

This chain joins TRBV6-4 and TRBJ1-6; 7 bases map to TRBD1. V dropped 0 bases and J dropped 13; count of bases not matched to a gene: 9. The CDR3 contains 15 residues. The germline CDR1 and CDR2 sequences are MRHNA and SNTAGT. The CDR3 DNA reads TGTGCCAGCAGTGACTCCCCGACAGGGTCTTGGCCCCTCCACTTT. Amino acid sequence: CASSDSPTGSWPLHF.

As concerns this clone: At one end, the junction sequence differs from germline, possibly due to a read error. The V call is TRBV7-7, the J call TRBJ2-7, with D perhaps given as TRBD1 or TRBD2 (5 bases each). Germline V gene sequence: CDR1 SSHAT, CDR2 FNYEAQ (reference sequence). This CDR3 spans 14 amino acids. CDR3 nucleotide sequence: TGTGCTAGCAGCTTAGGGGATCAGGAGGACGAGCAGTACTTC. Amino acid sequence: CASSLGDQEDEQYF.

The chain carries TRBV30 and TRBJ1-1; a possible D gene is TRBD1 (6 bases). From germline, CDR1 is GTSNPN and CDR2 SVGIG (reference sequence). The CDR3 spans 15 residues. V lost 4 bases, J lost 1 base, and 16 bases lay in between. CDR3 residues: CAWIVPGHWNTEAFF. The CDR3 coding sequence is TGTGCCTGGATTGTACCGGGACACTGGAACACTGAAGCTTTCTTT.

This clone appeared a few times. The chain uses TRBV7-8 and TRBJ2-2, with 9 bases aligning to TRBD1. Germline V gene data show CDR1 as SGHVS and CDR2 as FQNEAQ. The trim removed 6 bases at V and 4 bases at J, leaving 6 bases unmatched. This CDR3 region has 15 residues. CDR3 loop: CASRAGTGSTGELFF. CDR3 coding DNA: TGTGCCAGCAGAGCCGGGACAGGGTCCACCGGGGAGCTGTTTTTT.

CDR3 nucleotide sequence: TGTGCCAGCAGTTTGTCGGGAACTGGGGCCAACGTCCTGACTTTC. Encoded protein: CASSLSGTGANVLTF. The chain combines TRBV6-1 with TRBJ2-6, with a weak D call TRBD2 (5 bases). Looked up from germline, CDR1 is MNHNS and CDR2 is SASEGT. The CDR3 is 15 amino acids. The V end was cut by 5 bases, the J end by 2 bases, with 10 bases between.

The chain couples TRBV30 to TRBJ1-1; D remains ambiguous. This CDR3 contains 14 residues. Germline V gene data show CDR1 as GTSNPN and CDR2 as SVGIG (reference sequence). Trimming stripped 5 bases from V and 1 base from J, with 14 bases between. In DNA, the CDR3 is TGTGCCTGGGGTGAGGCAGGTTGGAACACTGAAGCTTTCTTT. Its protein is CAWGEAGWNTEAFF.

The gene calls are TRBV23-1 and TRBJ2-2, with D maybe TRBD1 (5 bases). TRBV23-1 is noted as an ORF with a role that remains uncertain. V lost 5 bases, J lost 4 bases, and 11 bases lay in between. This CDR3 contains 14 residues. CDR3 amino acids: CASSLDRSTGELFF. The CDR3 DNA reads as TGCGCCAGCAGTTTAGACAGATCCACCGGGGAGCTGTTTTTT.

In this sample, this clone turned up once. The chain recombines TRBV11-2 with TRBJ1-2, with unresolved D. The CDR3 contains 12 residues. From germline, CDR1 is SGHAT and CDR2 FQNNGV. The V end was cut by 4 bases, the J end by 4 bases, with 7 bases between. As DNA, the CDR3 is TGTGCCAGCAGCTCCCGACTCTATGGCTACACCTTC. It yields the protein CASSSRLYGYTF.

The chain carries TRBV6-1 and TRBJ2-7, with a tentative D call TRBD1 (5 bases). The CDR3 totals 16 residues. The germline V and J ends were trimmed by 1 base and 2 bases, with 15 bases remaining between them. Germline assignment: CDR1 MNHNS and CDR2 SASEGT. CDR3 amino acids: CASSEGIGVLTYEQYF. For the CDR3, the DNA is TGTGCCAGCAGTGAAGGCATAGGGGTTCTAACCTACGAGCAGTACTTC.

The rearrangement links TRBV19 to TRBJ2-1; 12 nucleotides match TRBD1. Germline loops: CDR1 LNHDA, CDR2 SQIVND (reference sequence). V was pared by 2 bases and J by 7 bases, with 21 bases of the junction left unmatched. The CDR3 has 21 residues. In nucleotides, the CDR3 is TGTGCCAGTAGTATATCCGCCGGGACAGGGGGCAGGCGGGGCCTCGGAAATGAGCAGTTCTTC. It specifies CASSISAGTGGRRGLGNEQFF.

A few counts support this clone. The rearrangement joins TRBV19 to TRBJ2-1; no firm D call. V was pared by 5 bases and J by 4 bases, with 21 bases between. Germline CDR1 LNHDA, CDR2 SQIVND (reference sequence). The CDR3 is 17 amino acids. CDR3 loop: CASSHQAGPWSYNEQFF. Written as DNA, the CDR3 is TGTGCCAGTAGTCACCAGGCAGGTCCCTGGTCATACAATGAGCAGTTCTTC.

This clone showed up just a few times. The chain has TRBV6-6 and TRBJ2-7; 8 nucleotides match TRBD1. Germline V lookup: CDR1 MNHNY, CDR2 SVGAGI (reference sequence). The CDR3 covers 14 residues. The V gene end was trimmed by 0 bases and the J gene end by 5 bases; junction bases not matched to a gene: 3. The CDR3 DNA reads as TGTGCCAGCAGTTACTCCCAGGGGGCCAACGAGCAGTACTTC. It codes for CASSYSQGANEQYF.

The chain links TRBV4-1 to TRBJ1-5; D is perhaps TRBD1 (5 bases). The CDR3 consists of 17 residues. Trimming pared 0 bases from V and 2 bases from J, leaving 14 bases between. Looked up from germline, CDR1 is MGHRA and CDR2 is YSYEKL. CDR3 sequence (DNA): TGCGCCAGCAGCCAAGAGGTAGGGGTCAAGGGCAATCAGCCCCAGCATTTT. Protein: CASSQEVGVKGNQPQHF.

V gene TRBV9 combines with J gene TRBJ2-3; maybe TRBD1 (6 bases). CDR3 length: 17 amino acids. The ends were cut back, 3 bases at V and 4 bases at J, with 21 bases in the middle. The germline gives CDR1 SGDLS, CDR2 YYNGEE. The CDR3: CASSALGHLRNSDTQYF. Here the CDR3 DNA reads TGTGCCAGCAGCGCCCTGGGACACTTGAGGAATTCAGATACGCAGTATTTT.